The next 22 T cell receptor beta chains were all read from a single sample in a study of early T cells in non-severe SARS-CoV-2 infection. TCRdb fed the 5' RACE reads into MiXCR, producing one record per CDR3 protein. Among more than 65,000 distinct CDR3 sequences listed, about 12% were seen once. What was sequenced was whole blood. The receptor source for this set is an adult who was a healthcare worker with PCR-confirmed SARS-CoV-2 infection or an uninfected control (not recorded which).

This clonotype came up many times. The CDR3 DNA sequence: TGCAGCGTTGGAGCGGATCAGCCCCAGCATTTT. As protein: CSVGADQPQHF. This rearrangement joins TRBV29-1 to TRBJ1-5; D is unresolved. This CDR3 is 11 amino acids long. Trimming removed 4 bases from V and 5 bases from J, with 6 bases in between. Germline CDR1 reads SQVTM; CDR2 reads ANQGSEA.

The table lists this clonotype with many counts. CDR3 amino acids: CASSFRQDEQFF. The CDR3 coding sequence is TGCGCCAGCAGCTTCCGACAGGATGAGCAGTTCTTC. The chain is built from TRBV5-1 and TRBJ2-1, with D possibly matching TRBD1 (6 bases). From germline, CDR1 is SGHRS and CDR2 YFSETQ. This CDR3 has 12 residues. Between the trimmed V and J ends, which lost 2 bases and 8 bases, there was a span of 8 bases.

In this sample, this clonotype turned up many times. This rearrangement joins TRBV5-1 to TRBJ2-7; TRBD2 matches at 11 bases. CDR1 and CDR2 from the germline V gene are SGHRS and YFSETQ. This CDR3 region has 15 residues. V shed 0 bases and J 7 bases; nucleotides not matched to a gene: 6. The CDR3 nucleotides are TGCGCCAGCAGCTTGGCACTAGCGGGAGTCAGTGAGCAGTACTTC. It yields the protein CASSLALAGVSEQYF.

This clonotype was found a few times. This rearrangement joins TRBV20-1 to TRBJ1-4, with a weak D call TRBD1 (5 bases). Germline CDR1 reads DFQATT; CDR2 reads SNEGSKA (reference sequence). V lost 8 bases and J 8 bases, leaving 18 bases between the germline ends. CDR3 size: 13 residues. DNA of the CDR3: TGCAGTACCGGGGCAGGGCTAGGGGAAAAACTGTTTTTT. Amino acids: CSTGAGLGEKLFF.

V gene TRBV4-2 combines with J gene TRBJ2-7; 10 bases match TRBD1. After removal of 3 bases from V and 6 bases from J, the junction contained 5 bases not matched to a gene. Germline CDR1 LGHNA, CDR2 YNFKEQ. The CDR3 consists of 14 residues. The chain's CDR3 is CASSHRQGAGEQYF. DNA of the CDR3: TGTGCCAGCAGCCACCGACAGGGGGCGGGCGAGCAGTACTTC.

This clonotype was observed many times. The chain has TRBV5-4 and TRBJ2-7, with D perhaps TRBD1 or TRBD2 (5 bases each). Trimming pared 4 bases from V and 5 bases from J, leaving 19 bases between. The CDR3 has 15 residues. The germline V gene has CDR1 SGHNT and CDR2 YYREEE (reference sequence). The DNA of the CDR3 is TGTGCCAGCAGCACCCGGGGTAGGGGAGAGGACGAGCAGTACTTC. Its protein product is CASSTRGRGEDEQYF. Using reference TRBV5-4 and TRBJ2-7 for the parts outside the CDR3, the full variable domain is ETGVTQSPTHLIKTRGQQVTLRCSSQSGHNTVSWYQQALGQGPQFIFQYYREEENGRGNFPPRFSGLQFPNYSSELNVNALELDDSALYLCASSTRGRGEDEQYFGPGTRLTVT.

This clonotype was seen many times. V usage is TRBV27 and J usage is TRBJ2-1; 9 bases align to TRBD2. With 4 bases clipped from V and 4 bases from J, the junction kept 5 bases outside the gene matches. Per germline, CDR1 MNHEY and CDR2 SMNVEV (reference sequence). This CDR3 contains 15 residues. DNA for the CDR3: TGTGCCAGCAGTTCTCTAGCGGGATTTTACAATGAGCAGTTCTTC. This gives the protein CASSSLAGFYNEQFF.

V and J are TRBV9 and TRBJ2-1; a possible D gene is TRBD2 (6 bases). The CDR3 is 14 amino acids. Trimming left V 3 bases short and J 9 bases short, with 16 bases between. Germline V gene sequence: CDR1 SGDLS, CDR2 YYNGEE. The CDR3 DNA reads TGTGCCAGCAGCGGTTTTGGCGGGGAGGCTGAGCAGTTCTTC. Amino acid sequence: CASSGFGGEAEQFF.

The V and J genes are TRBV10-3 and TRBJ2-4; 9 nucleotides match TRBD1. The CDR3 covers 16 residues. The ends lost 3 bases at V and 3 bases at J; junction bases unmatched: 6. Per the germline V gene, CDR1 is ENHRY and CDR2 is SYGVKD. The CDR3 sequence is CAISDSDRGSKNIQYF. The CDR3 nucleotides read TGTGCCATCAGTGATTCGGACAGGGGTAGCAAAAACATTCAGTACTTC.

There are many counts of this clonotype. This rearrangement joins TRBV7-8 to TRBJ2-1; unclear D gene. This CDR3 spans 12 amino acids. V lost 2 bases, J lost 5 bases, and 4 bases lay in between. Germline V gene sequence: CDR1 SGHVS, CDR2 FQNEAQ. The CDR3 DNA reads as TGTGCCAGCAGCTTAAATCACAATGAGCAGTTCTTC. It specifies CASSLNHNEQFF.

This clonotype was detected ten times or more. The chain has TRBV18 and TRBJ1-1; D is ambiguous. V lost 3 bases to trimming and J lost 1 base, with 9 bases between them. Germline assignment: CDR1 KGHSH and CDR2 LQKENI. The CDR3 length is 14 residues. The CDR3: CASSPERQNTEAFF. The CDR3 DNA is TGTGCCAGCTCACCTGAACGCCAGAACACTGAAGCTTTCTTT.

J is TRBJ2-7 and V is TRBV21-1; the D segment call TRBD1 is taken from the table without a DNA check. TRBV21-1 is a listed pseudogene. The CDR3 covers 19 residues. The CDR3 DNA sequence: TGTGCCAGCAGCCCACGGCCCGGACAGTTTTTCCTCCGCTCCTACGAGCAGTACTTC. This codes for CASSPRPGQFFLRSYEQYF.

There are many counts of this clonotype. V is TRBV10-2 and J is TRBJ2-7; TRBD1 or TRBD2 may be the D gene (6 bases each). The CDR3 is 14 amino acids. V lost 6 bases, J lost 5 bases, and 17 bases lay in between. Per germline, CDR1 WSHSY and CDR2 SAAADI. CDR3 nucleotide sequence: TGCGCCAGCAGGACCGGGGGCGCCGTTGACGAGCAGTACTTC. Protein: CASRTGGAVDEQYF.

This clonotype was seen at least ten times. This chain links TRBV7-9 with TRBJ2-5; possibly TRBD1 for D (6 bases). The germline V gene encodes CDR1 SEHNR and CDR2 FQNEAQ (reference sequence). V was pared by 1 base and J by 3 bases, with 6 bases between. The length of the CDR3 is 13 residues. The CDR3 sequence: CASSLDREETQYF. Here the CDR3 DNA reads TGTGCCAGCAGCTTAGACAGGGAAGAGACCCAGTACTTC. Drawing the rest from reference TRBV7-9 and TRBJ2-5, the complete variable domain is DTGVSQNPRHKITKRGQNVTFRCDPISEHNRLYWYRQTLGQGPEFLTYFQNEAQLEKSRLLSDRFSAERPKGSFSTLEIQRTEQGDSAMYLCASSLDREETQYFGPGTRLLVL.

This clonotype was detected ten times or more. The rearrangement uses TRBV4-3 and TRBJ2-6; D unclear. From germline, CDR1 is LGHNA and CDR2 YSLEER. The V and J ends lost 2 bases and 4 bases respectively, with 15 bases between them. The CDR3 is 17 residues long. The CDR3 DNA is TGCGCCAGCAGCCAATACGCGAGCAGTTTCGGGGCCAACGTCCTGACTTTC. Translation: CASSQYASSFGANVLTF.

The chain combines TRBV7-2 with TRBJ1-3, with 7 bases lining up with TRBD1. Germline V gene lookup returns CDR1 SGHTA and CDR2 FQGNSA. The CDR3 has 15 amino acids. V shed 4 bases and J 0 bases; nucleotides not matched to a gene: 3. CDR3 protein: CASSSRTGSGNTIYF. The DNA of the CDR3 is TGTGCCAGCAGCTCCCGGACAGGCTCTGGAAACACCATATATTTT.

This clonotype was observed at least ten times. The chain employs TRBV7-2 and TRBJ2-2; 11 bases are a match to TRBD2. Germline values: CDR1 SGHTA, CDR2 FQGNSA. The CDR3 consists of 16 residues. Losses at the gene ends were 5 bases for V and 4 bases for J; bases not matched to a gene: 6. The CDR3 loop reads CASSHGLAGSTGELFF. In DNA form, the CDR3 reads TGTGCCAGCAGCCACGGACTAGCGGGTAGCACCGGGGAGCTGTTTTTT.

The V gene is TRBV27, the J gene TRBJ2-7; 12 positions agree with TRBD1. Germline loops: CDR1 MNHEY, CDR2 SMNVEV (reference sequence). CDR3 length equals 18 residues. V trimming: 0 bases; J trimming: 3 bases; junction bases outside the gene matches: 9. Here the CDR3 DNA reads TGTGCCAGCAGTTTATCTGGGACAGGGGGCCCATTTGTCTACGAGCAGTACTTC. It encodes CASSLSGTGGPFVYEQYF.

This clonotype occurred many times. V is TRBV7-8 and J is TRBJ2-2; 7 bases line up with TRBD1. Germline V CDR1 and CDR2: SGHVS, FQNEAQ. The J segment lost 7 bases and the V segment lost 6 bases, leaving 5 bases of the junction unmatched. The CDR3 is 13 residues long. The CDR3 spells CASSRQGGGELFF. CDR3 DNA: TGTGCCAGCAGTCGACAGGGTGGCGGGGAGCTGTTTTTT.

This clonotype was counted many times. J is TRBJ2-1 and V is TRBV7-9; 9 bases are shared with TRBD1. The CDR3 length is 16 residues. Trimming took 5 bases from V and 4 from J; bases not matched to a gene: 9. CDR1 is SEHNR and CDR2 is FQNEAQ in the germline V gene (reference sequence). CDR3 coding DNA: TGTGCCAGCAGCCCCCGGGACAGGGTCCCTTACAATGAGCAGTTCTTC. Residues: CASSPRDRVPYNEQFF.

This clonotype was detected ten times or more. In DNA form, the CDR3 reads TGTGCCAGCAACAGGGTCAGGACCCAGTACTTC. Protein product: CASNRVRTQYF. The rearrangement joins TRBV7-2 to TRBJ2-5, with D possibly TRBD1 on 6 matching bases. CDR3 length equals 11 residues. Germline values: CDR1 SGHTA, CDR2 FQGNSA. Deletions cut 7 bases from V and 7 bases from J, with 10 bases between. The whole variable domain, filled in from reference TRBV7-2 and TRBJ2-5, reads GAGVSQSPSNKVTEKGKDVELRCDPISGHTALYWYRQSLGQGLEFLIYFQGNSAPDKSGLPSDRFSAERTGGSVSTLTIQRTQQEDSAVYLCASNRVRTQYFGPGTRLLVL.

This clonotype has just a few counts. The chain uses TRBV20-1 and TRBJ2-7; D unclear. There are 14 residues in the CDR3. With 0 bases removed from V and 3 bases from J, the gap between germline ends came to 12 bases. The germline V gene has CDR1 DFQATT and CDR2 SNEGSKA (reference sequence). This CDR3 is CSARDGLRDYEQYF. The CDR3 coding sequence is TGCAGTGCTAGAGATGGTCTGCGAGACTACGAGCAGTACTTC.